The present T cell receptor (beta chain) was sequenced within a study of cytomegalovirus exposure and HLA in healthy donors. PCR employed 60 Vbeta and 13 Jbeta primers. Some clones are missing from TCRdb's copy, which holds only in-frame ones; the method was immunoSEQ multiplex PCR. The sample yields 80,000 to 100,000 clones, approximately 73% seen once. Comment on this clone: Its antigen is still unknown.

Trimming stripped 6 bases from V and 5 bases from J, with 19 bases between. Looked up from germline, CDR1 is ENHRY and CDR2 is SYGVKD. The CDR3 is made up of 16 amino acids. Donors in the study were healthy people who gave bone marrow. Study results and limitations: It was likely that a cluster of highly shared sequence variants was a sequencing artifact.

The sequenced material came from PBMCs. The source of this sequence is a man aged 40-50 years in good health and CMV-seronegative. The chain employs TRBV10-3 and TRBJ2-2; perhaps TRBD2 as D (5 bases). Here the CDR3 reads CAIRPSSGLGTGELFF. The CDR3 DNA reads TGTGCCATCAGGCCCTCCAGCGGACTCGGGACCGGGGAGCTGTTTTTT.